This T cell receptor beta chain was recorded in a study of regulatory T cells in long-lasting Graves disease (dated by TCRdb to the early 2020s). A note on the overall study: In the newly diagnosed Graves' disease group, patients had been taking antithyroid drugs for less than 3 months. TCR sequencing covered roughly 13 persistent and approximately 20 newly diagnosed Graves' disease patients, 33 samples in total. Peripheral blood TCR sequencing and RNA sequencing compared persistent Graves' disease patients with newly diagnosed Graves' disease patients. The study took place in China and was registered as a clinical trial.

This clonotype was seen repeatedly, ten times or more. This receptor's antigen is unknown. The input lacks base qualities; no much larger clone sits a single base away. Overall study outcomes, separate from this receptor: Compared with newly diagnosed patients, persistent Graves' disease patients had lower TCR Shannon entropy and fewer highly expanded clones, which suggests clonal expansion. Preferential use of TRBV28, TRBJ1-2 and TRBJ2-5 was observed in persistent disease, whereas TRBV20-1 and TRBJ2-1 were favored in newly diagnosed disease. Persistent patients shared more public clonotypes among themselves (fewer than 3,000) than newly diagnosed patients did (roughly 910). Peripheral blood alone was examined, since thyroid tissue, which constituted the primary lesion, could not be accessed. Only the TCR beta chain was sequenced and analyzed. The authors noted that the small sample size was a limitation that may lower accuracy.

The time point label here, explained by the study, means: newly diagnosed GD, antithyroid drugs for less than 3 months. For both TCR sequencing and RNA sequencing, RNA was extracted from PBMCs in TRIzol. The diagnosis of Graves' disease was made according to American Thyroid Association guidelines. Patients for the study were recruited at an endocrinology department in Xi'an, China. Each patient gave 7.5 to 10 milliliters of peripheral blood, collected in an EDTA anticoagulant tube. Ficoll Paque Plus density gradient separation was used to isolate PBMCs, and no further T cell sorting was done. An Agilent 2100 Bioanalyzer and agarose gel were used to assess RNA quality, and a NanoDrop 2000 was used to measure RNA concentration. V loses 5 bases of germline sequence and J loses 5 bases, and the interval between the two ends is 12 bases. For CDR1 and CDR2, the germline V gene (reference sequence) lists SEHNR and FQNEAQ. The CDR3 goes from the cysteine to the phenylalanine over 13 residues. Only the CDR3 DNA is retained, 39 bases long and in frame from the first base.

The library was generated by multiplex PCR. Sequenced using an Illumina HiSeq 4000. CDR3 regions were amplified by Arm-PCR with iRepertoire HTBI primers to construct TCR beta libraries. Gel purification was performed on PCR products prior to sequencing. The authors processed their data as follows. A total of roughly 58 TRBV and some 15 TRBJ segments were identified across samples and were used for gene usage analysis of CDR3 amino acid clonotypes. COPE and FqMerger were used to merge the filtered high-quality paired reads into contigs. BLAST was used to align contigs to IMGT TRBV, TRBD and TRBJ reference genes, and CDR3 was defined according to IMGT. Highly expanded clones were defined as clonotypes with a frequency above 0.1%. Shannon entropy was used to measure repertoire diversity, and the Gini coefficient was used to measure V-J evenness. Public clonotypes were defined as clonotypes shared by more than one individual. The public reads were reprocessed in TCRdb via fastp at Q25 and MiXCR, keeping in-frame beta chains. Merged by CDR3 protein, the rows form single entries marked with the most common genes and DNA. These V and J calls originate from TCRdb's pipeline instead of the authors' own analysis. The sample profile shows 350,000 to 500,000 distinct CDR3 sequences; roughly 15% of them were found once. Of the sample, about 11% is held by the ten largest clones.

The sample was also linked to a second study, of T cells in Graves' hyperthyroidism and ophthalmopathy. From the second report: Stable Graves' hyperthyroidism was defined as no progression to ophthalmopathy during 18 months of follow-up. The hyperthyroidism patients were between 18 and 65 years old and newly diagnosed, with a disease duration of less than 2 months. Patients with uncontrolled infections, other autoimmune diseases, pregnancy or lactation were excluded. Diagnoses were based on clinical symptoms, serum thyroxine and TRAb, thyroid ultrasound and orbital computed tomography. For the first round of RT-PCR on the TCR CDR3, the HTBI primer set was used together with the Qiagen OneStep RT-PCR kit. Most expanded thyroid clonotypes (frequency above 0.001) were also found in blood, which suggests that blood repertoires may mirror thyroid immune responses. A model built on a 13 V-J signature distinguished ophthalmopathy from stable hyperthyroidism, reaching roughly 88% sensitivity and approximately 83% specificity in cross-validation and 80%/75% in testing. In validation, the model predicted progression to ophthalmopathy a median of around 6.5 months before onset, with roughly 71% sensitivity and roughly 73% specificity. TCR V-J signatures able to tell the groups apart were searched for in a discovery cohort of approximately 95 patients, of whom about 40 had Graves' ophthalmopathy and around 58 had stable Graves' hyperthyroidism. Prospective prediction of ophthalmopathy was tested in an independent validation cohort of about 19 hyperthyroidism patients and around 16 patients who later progressed to ophthalmopathy. The 100 or so discovery patients were randomly divided into training and test sets at a 7:3 ratio. In addition, the study compared T-cell repertoires in thyroid tissue and in blood from roughly 6 Graves' hyperthyroidism patients. After sampling, hyperthyroidism patients received methimazole starting at 30 mg daily, and ophthalmopathy patients received high-dose intravenous methylprednisolone. The libraries were constructed in a second round of multiplex PCR and then size-selected and purified. Libraries were sequenced paired-end with 100 bp reads on an Illumina HiSeq2000. SOAPnuke was used to process the raw data, throwing out any read that contained adapters or uncalled bases, had a mean Phred below 15, or lacked an exact constant-primer or identifier match. COPE v1.2.5 was used to merge high-quality paired reads, and clonotypes were defined as unique nucleotide sequences. MiTCR v1.1 was used to align the clonotypes against IMGT TRBV, TRBD and TRBJ reference segments. Analysis was restricted to V-J combinations with a frequency above 0.0001, which covered roughly 99% of repertoires. The TCS score was defined as F50 (clonal expansion) divided by E x V (chaos), with BLOSUM62-based TCRdist calculated between CDR3 peptides within each V-J. Welch's t-statistics and random forest reduced roughly 540 V-J features to 10 to 15, which were used in a naive Bayes classifier (R e1071). No statistical method was used to fix the sample size in advance, and group allocation was not hidden from the investigators. According to the paper, TCR Vbeta CDR3 sequencing was carried out on 120 to 150 peripheral blood samples, which came from over 40 ophthalmopathy, under 85 hyperthyroidism and some 17 progressor patients.

The sequencing used peripheral blood mononuclear cells (PBMCs), collected at new diagnosis, from a patient treated with antithyroid drugs. This chain joins TRBV7-9 to TRBJ1-2, and the D gene may be TRBD1, 5 bases matching. This TCR was sampled from a woman aged 25 to 39 with Graves disease. Donor details come from another sample of the same person, matched by shared clones. CDR3 region: CASSLLTGYGYTF. The DNA reads TGTGCCAGCAGCCTTCTCACAGGATATGGCTACACCTTC.